This entry describes one TCR beta chain. Its cognate antigen is unknown. At one end, the junction sequence differs from germline, possibly due to a read error. The template was RNA from unsorted bulk tissue. Distant lung tissue was collected more than 3 cm away from the tumor edge. A modified ARM-PCR protocol with three rounds of nested PCR amplified TCRbeta. TCRdb reprocessed the multiplex PCR reads with MiXCR, giving one entry per CDR3 protein. The top ten hold about 30% of the sample, which has 98,000 or so distinct CDR3 sequences, less than 85% seen once. The data were obtained in a study of tumor and adjacent non-tumor tissue in lung cancer. Regarding the study as a whole: Shorter survival was associated with higher TCR diversity in tumors.

Looked up from germline, CDR1 is MNHEY and CDR2 is SVGEGT. This CDR3 comprises 16 residues. The sample consisted of distant non-tumor lung tissue. The V gene is TRBV6-2 or TRBV6-3, the J gene TRBJ2-1; D is perhaps TRBD2 (6 bases). This TCR came from a man in his 60s with small cell lung cancer. The CDR3 is CASSLRVGGSYNEHFF. Here the CDR3 DNA reads TGTGCCAGCAGCCTCCGAGTGGGAGGTTCCTACAATGAGCACTTCTTC.